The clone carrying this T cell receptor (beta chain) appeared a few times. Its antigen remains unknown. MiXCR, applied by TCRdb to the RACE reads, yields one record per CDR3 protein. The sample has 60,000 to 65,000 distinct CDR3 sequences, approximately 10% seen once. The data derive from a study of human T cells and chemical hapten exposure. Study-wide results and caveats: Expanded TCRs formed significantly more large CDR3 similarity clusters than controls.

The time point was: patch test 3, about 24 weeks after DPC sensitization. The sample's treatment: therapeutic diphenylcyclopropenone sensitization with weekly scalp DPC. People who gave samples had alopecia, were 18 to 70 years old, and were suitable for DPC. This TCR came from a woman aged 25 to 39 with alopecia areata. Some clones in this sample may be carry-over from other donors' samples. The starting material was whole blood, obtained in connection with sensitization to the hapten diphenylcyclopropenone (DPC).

CDR3 bases: TGTGCCAGCAGGCGTCAGGGGAGAGTTCGGGCTGGAAACACCATATATTTT. It yields the protein CASRRQGRVRAGNTIYF. This sequence joins TRBV6-1 and TRBJ1-3; D perhaps matches TRBD1 (6 bases). Germline V gene lookup returns CDR1 MNHNS and CDR2 SASEGT. The CDR3 spans 17 residues. V lost 6 bases, J lost 2 bases, and 20 bases lay in between.